The 32 T cell receptor beta chains below all came from one sample that was sequenced in a study of beta chain features in type 1 diabetes. The sequenced template was cDNA made from the entire isolated RNA. TCRdb keeps only in-frame clones here, not all; method: immunoSEQ multiplex PCR. The data hold approximately 150,000 clones, with 9% to 10% observed a single time. Sequences were obtained from central memory CD4+ T cells from blood. These TCRs come from a woman aged 18 to 35 in good health.

This clone was picked up a small number of times. The chain couples TRBV9 to TRBJ2-5, with 9 bases matching TRBD2. The CDR3 loop spans 15 amino acids. With V trimmed by 3 bases and J by 0 bases, 3 bases remained unmatched. Germline V gives CDR1 SGDLS, CDR2 YYNGEE. CDR3 bases: TGTGCCAGCAGCGCGACTAGCGGATACCAAGAGACCCAGTACTTC. It codes for CASSATSGYQETQYF.

The chain recombines TRBV7-9 with TRBJ2-3; 10 bases agree with TRBD1. CDR1 is SEHNR, CDR2 FQNEAQ, per germline (reference sequence). The CDR3 has 15 residues. The ends lost 4 bases at V and 5 bases at J; junction bases unmatched: 6. The CDR3 spells CASSYGTGDVDTQYF. The CDR3 DNA is TGTGCCAGCAGCTACGGGACAGGGGATGTAGATACGCAGTATTTT.

This clone has more than one count but fewer than ten. This chain joins TRBV6-6 and TRBJ2-5, with 7 positions matching TRBD2. CDR1 MNHNY and CDR2 SVGAGI come from the germline V gene (reference sequence). The length of the CDR3 is 15 residues. V gave up 5 bases and J gave up 2 bases; unmatched junction bases: 8. CDR3 loop: CASSALTGGQETQYF. In DNA, the CDR3 is TGTGCCAGCAGTGCCCTCACGGGAGGTCAAGAGACCCAGTACTTC.

A few counts support this clone. This sequence joins TRBV12-5 and TRBJ2-6, with a possible D match to TRBD1 (6 bases). Germline CDR1 and CDR2: LGHNT and FRNRAP. This CDR3 has 16 residues. With 4 bases removed from V and 0 bases from J, the gap between germline ends came to 10 bases. CDR3 coding DNA: TGTGCTAGTGGTTCGGGCAGGGGCTCTGGGGCCAACGTCCTGACTTTC. Translated, it gives CASGSGRGSGANVLTF.

The chain is built from TRBV7-9 and TRBJ2-7, with a tentative D call TRBD2 (6 bases). The CDR3 is made up of 13 amino acids. Germline lookup yields CDR1 SEHNR and CDR2 FQNEAQ (reference sequence). V dropped 1 base and J dropped 7 bases, with 11 bases sitting between them. The CDR3 reads CASSLVGGREQYF. DNA for the CDR3: TGTGCCAGCAGCTTAGTCGGGGGAAGAGAGCAGTACTTC.

This chain joins TRBV5-1 and TRBJ2-7; TRBD1 agrees at 7 bases. The CDR3 runs to 16 residues. Trimming removed 0 bases from V and 4 bases from J; junction bases left unmatched: 10. Germline V CDR1 and CDR2: SGHRS, YFSETQ. The CDR3 spells CASSLVVTGVVYEQYF. The CDR3 nucleotides read TGCGCCAGCAGCTTGGTTGTTACAGGGGTAGTATACGAGCAGTACTTC.

The rearrangement links TRBV13 to TRBJ1-1; TRBD1 aligns across 9 bases. Germline values: CDR1 PRHDT, CDR2 FYEKMQ (reference sequence). CDR3 size: 16 residues. Trimming cost V 4 bases and J 1 base; bases outside gene matches: 7. The CDR3 here is CASSWGQGSWNTEAFF. The CDR3 DNA reads as TGTGCCAGCAGCTGGGGACAGGGAAGTTGGAACACTGAAGCTTTCTTT.

This clone came up a few times. The chain links TRBV5-1 to TRBJ2-7; the D is unclear. Trimming cost V 0 bases and J 0 bases, with 7 bases left between them. From germline, CDR1 is SGHRS and CDR2 YFSETQ. This CDR3 has 14 amino acids. The CDR3 DNA follows: TGCGCCAGCAGCTTGGATCAGAACTCCTACGAGCAGTACTTC. This gives the protein CASSLDQNSYEQYF.

This clone turned up a few times. The V gene is TRBV5-1, the J gene TRBJ1-1; TRBD1 might be the D (5 bases). The CDR3 runs 14 residues. V lost 3 bases and J 0 bases, leaving 9 bases between the germline ends. The V gene's germline CDR1 is SGHRS and CDR2 YFSETQ. The CDR3 DNA follows: TGCGCCAGCAGCTCAGCAGGGATGAACACTGAAGCTTTCTTT. This codes for CASSSAGMNTEAFF.

In nucleotides, the CDR3 is TGTGCCAGCAGTTTTAACTCGGGTGACTCACCCCTCCACTTT. Amino acid sequence: CASSFNSGDSPLHF. J is TRBJ1-6 and V is TRBV6-5; D not resolved. V lost 4 bases, J lost 10 bases, and 14 bases lay in between. The CDR3 is 14 amino acids. Looked up from germline, CDR1 is MNHEY and CDR2 is SVGAGI.

The V gene is TRBV5-1, the J gene TRBJ1-1; 10 bases map to TRBD1. The CDR3 runs 15 residues. Trimming took 0 bases from V and 5 from J; bases not matched to a gene: 4. Germline CDR1 and CDR2: SGHRS and YFSETQ. The CDR3 region has the DNA TGCGCCAGCAGCTTGGCCGGGACAGGGGAAACTGAAGCTTTCTTT. Translation: CASSLAGTGETEAFF. Filled out from reference TRBV5-1 and TRBJ1-1, the complete variable domain reads KAGVTQTPRYLIKTRGQQVTLSCSPISGHRSVSWYQQTPGQGLQFLFEYFSETQRNKGNFPGRFSGRQFSNSRSEMNVSTLELGDSALYLCASSLAGTGETEAFFGQGTRLTVV.

V and J are TRBV19 and TRBJ2-4; no clear D. The CDR3 spans 14 residues. Looked up from germline, CDR1 is LNHDA and CDR2 is SQIVND (reference sequence). V was cut by 9 bases and J by 3 bases, with 15 bases left in between. The CDR3 reads CASNRDFSKNIQYF. The CDR3 DNA sequence: TGTGCCAGCAATCGAGACTTTAGCAAAAACATTCAGTACTTC.

In this sample, this clone turned up a few times. This chain connects TRBV7-2 to TRBJ2-3, with D maybe TRBD1 (6 bases). Trimming removed 6 bases from V and 6 bases from J, with 16 bases in between. CDR3 length equals 14 residues. Germline values: CDR1 SGHTA, CDR2 FQGNSA. CDR3: CASRPSTGLDTQYF. In DNA form, the CDR3 reads TGTGCCAGCAGGCCGAGTACAGGGTTGGATACGCAGTATTTT.

The table lists this clone with a count of one. J is TRBJ2-1 and V is TRBV11-3, with TRBD1 matching 7 bases. The CDR3 totals 14 residues. V shed 0 bases and J 6 bases; nucleotides not matched to a gene: 2. Germline CDR1 reads SGHNT; CDR2 reads YENEEA. Here the CDR3 reads CASSLEGGPNEQFF. In DNA, the CDR3 is TGTGCCAGCAGCTTAGAAGGGGGCCCCAATGAGCAGTTCTTC.

The table lists this clone with a few counts. The rearrangement uses TRBV18 and TRBJ2-5, with a possible D match to TRBD2 (6 bases). This CDR3 region has 13 residues. CDR1 KGHSH and CDR2 LQKENI come from the germline V gene. The V end lost 3 bases, the J end lost 12 bases, and 17 bases lay between the germline ends. The CDR3 region is CASSPSPDASEYF. In nucleotides, the CDR3 is TGTGCCAGCTCACCTTCTCCGGACGCTAGCGAGTACTTC.

This chain joins TRBV5-6 and TRBJ1-4; tentative D call: TRBD1 (5 bases). Germline-derived CDR1 and CDR2 are SGHDT and YYEEEE. Trimming took off 4 bases at V and 4 bases at J, with 14 bases between the two ends. CDR3 length: 15 amino acids. The CDR3 here is CASSRPRQGNEKLFF. DNA for the CDR3: TGTGCCAGCAGCCGACCCCGGCAGGGTAATGAAAAACTGTTTTTT.

The V gene is TRBV13, the J gene TRBJ1-1; D is possibly TRBD1 (6 bases). CDR3 length: 14 residues. V was shortened by 5 bases and J by 1 base, with 11 bases between the two germline ends. Germline CDR1 and CDR2: PRHDT and FYEKMQ (reference sequence). The CDR3 DNA reads as TGTGCCAGCAGCCGGGGGGCGGAGAACACTGAAGCTTTCTTT. Its protein is CASSRGAENTEAFF.

The chain is built from TRBV30 and TRBJ1-5; D unresolved. V was cut by 2 bases and J by 5 bases, with 10 bases left in between. The V gene's germline CDR1 is GTSNPN and CDR2 SVGIG (reference sequence). The CDR3 spans 13 residues. CDR3: CAWSNTRDQPQHF. CDR3 coding DNA: TGTGCCTGGAGTAATACTCGGGATCAGCCCCAGCATTTT.

Many counts were recorded for this clone. J is TRBJ2-2 and V is TRBV5-4; tentatively, D is TRBD2 (6 bases). Deletions cut 10 bases from V and 1 base from J, with 17 bases between. Germline assignment: CDR1 SGHNT and CDR2 YYREEE (reference sequence). The CDR3 runs to 15 residues. CDR3 amino acids: CAGSRGLENTGELFF. CDR3 nucleotide sequence: TGTGCCGGGTCCCGGGGGTTAGAGAACACCGGGGAGCTGTTTTTT.

J is TRBJ2-1 and V is TRBV7-9, with 11 bases aligning to TRBD2. CDR1 is SEHNR and CDR2 is FQNEAQ in the germline V gene (reference sequence). The CDR3 is made up of 15 amino acids. V lost 3 bases and J lost 10; bases outside the gene matches: 8. CDR3 residues: CASSFAGLAGGEQFF. CDR3 DNA: TGTGCCAGCAGCTTTGCTGGGCTAGCGGGGGGCGAGCAGTTCTTC.

V and J are TRBV11-1 and TRBJ1-1, with TRBD1 as a possible D gene (6 bases). Germline loops: CDR1 SGHAT, CDR2 FQDESV (reference sequence). V dropped 5 bases and J dropped 0 bases, with 13 bases sitting between them. The length of the CDR3 is 15 residues. Here the CDR3 reads CASSGRQALNTEAFF. The DNA of the CDR3 is TGTGCCAGCAGCGGCCGACAGGCGTTGAACACTGAAGCTTTCTTT.

The V call is TRBV6-6, the J call TRBJ1-4; 11 nucleotides match TRBD1. The CDR3 consists of 14 residues. The ends lost 6 bases at V and 5 bases at J; junction bases unmatched: 2. Germline V gene lookup returns CDR1 MNHNY and CDR2 SVGAGI (reference sequence). CDR3 sequence (DNA): TGTGCCAGCAGGGGGACAGGGGGGAATGAAAAACTGTTTTTT. It specifies CASRGTGGNEKLFF.

This clone was picked up a small number of times. This chain connects TRBV30 to TRBJ2-1; 10 bases agree with TRBD2. This CDR3 comprises 15 residues. Germline values: CDR1 GTSNPN, CDR2 SVGIG (reference sequence). With 2 bases clipped from V and 6 bases from J, the junction kept 7 bases outside the gene matches. In nucleotides, the CDR3 is TGTGCCTGGAGTCAGGGACTAGCGTCCCTCAATGAGCAGTTCTTC. It encodes CAWSQGLASLNEQFF. Variable domain in full (rest from reference TRBV30 and TRBJ2-1): SQTIHQWPATLVQPVGSPLSLECTVEGTSNPNLYWYRQAAGRGLQLLFYSVGIGQISSEVPQNLSASRPQDRQFILSSKKLLLSDSGFYLCAWSQGLASLNEQFFGPGTRLTVL.

This clone has only a few counts. In DNA form, the CDR3 reads TGTGCCAGCAGAAACGGTGTACCCTCCTACGAGCAGTACTTC. Its protein is CASRNGVPSYEQYF. The genes are TRBV6-5 and TRBJ2-7; D remains ambiguous. Germline CDR1 and CDR2: MNHEY and SVGAGI. Trimming cost V 6 bases and J 0 bases, with 12 bases left between them. The CDR3 runs to 14 residues.

This clone has a handful of counts. The rearrangement links TRBV19 to TRBJ2-2, with 7 nucleotides matching TRBD1. V shed 6 bases and J 6 bases; nucleotides not matched to a gene: 7. The length of the CDR3 is 14 residues. CDR1 and CDR2 (germline): LNHDA, SQIVND (reference sequence). The DNA of the CDR3 is TGTGCCAGTAGGGCAGGGGGTTCCTCCGGGGAGCTGTTTTTT. The encoded protein is CASRAGGSSGELFF.

V is TRBV11-3 and J is TRBJ2-3; a weak D match, TRBD2 (5 bases). The ends were cut back, 1 base at V and 1 base at J, with 9 bases in the middle. Germline assignment: CDR1 SGHNT and CDR2 YENEEA. This CDR3 region has 15 residues. This CDR3 is CASSLGPLGTDTQYF. CDR3 nucleotide sequence: TGTGCCAGCAGCTTAGGGCCACTAGGCACAGATACGCAGTATTTT.

This sequence joins TRBV2 and TRBJ2-3, with 11 nucleotides matching TRBD2. The CDR3 has 14 residues. The germline CDR1 and CDR2 sequences are SNHLY and FYNNEI. The V gene end was trimmed by 6 bases and the J gene end by 2 bases; junction bases not matched to a gene: 1. The CDR3 nucleotides are TGTGCCAGCAGGACTAGCGGGGTCACAGATACGCAGTATTTT. It translates to CASRTSGVTDTQYF.

This clone was observed a handful of times. CDR3 DNA: TGTGCCTCCCACCCAGCGGGAGCAGATACGCAGTATTTT. The encoded protein is CASHPAGADTQYF. The gene calls are TRBV7-8 and TRBJ2-3; 8 nucleotides align to TRBD2. CDR3 size: 13 residues. In germline, CDR1 is SGHVS, CDR2 FQNEAQ. J lost 4 bases, V lost 11 bases, and 8 bases had no gene match.

This clone was found a few times. V usage is TRBV13 and J usage is TRBJ1-1, with D possibly matching TRBD1 (6 bases). Trimming removed 8 bases at V and 0 bases at J, with 10 bases between. The germline gives CDR1 PRHDT, CDR2 FYEKMQ (reference sequence). The CDR3 consists of 13 residues. The CDR3: CASGQSMNTEAFF. CDR3 sequence (DNA): TGTGCCAGCGGACAGAGCATGAACACTGAAGCTTTCTTT.

The chain has TRBV5-1 and TRBJ2-7, with 9 bases matching TRBD1. The CDR3 sequence is 13 residues long. Germline lookup yields CDR1 SGHRS and CDR2 YFSETQ. J lost 5 bases, V lost 3 bases, and 3 bases had no gene match. CDR3 in amino acids: CASSYGQGNEQYF. The CDR3 DNA follows: TGCGCCAGCAGCTATGGACAGGGGAACGAGCAGTACTTC.

This clone was seen only a few times. J is TRBJ1-2 and V is TRBV19; no clear D gene. V was clipped by 2 bases and J by 6 bases, with 19 bases between them. The length of the CDR3 is 16 residues. Germline-derived CDR1 and CDR2 are LNHDA and SQIVND (reference sequence). CDR3 sequence reads: CASSIRGRQRRDGYTF. CDR3 DNA: TGTGCCAGTAGTATACGCGGGAGGCAAAGAAGAGATGGCTACACCTTC.

The table lists this clone with a few counts. This chain connects TRBV7-9 to TRBJ1-5, with D maybe TRBD1 (5 bases). The germline gives CDR1 SEHNR, CDR2 FQNEAQ (reference sequence). The V gene lost 5 bases and the J gene lost 4 bases, with 18 bases spanning the gap. The CDR3 extends over 16 amino acids. The CDR3 DNA sequence: TGTGCCAGCAGCCCGGGACTTTCGGGCGGAAATCAGCCCCAGCATTTT. Translation: CASSPGLSGGNQPQHF.